Below, one TCR beta chain is given with its context. Its cognate antigen has yet to be identified. No base quality information exists; no much larger clone differs at one position. This sample was taken from a study of control samples from healthy donors and cancer patients (dated by TCRdb to 2020 to 2021). From cysteine to phenylalanine, the CDR3 is 13 amino acids long. Only the CDR3 portion is preserved as DNA: 39 bases, with reading frame beginning at the first base. V trim: 4 bases; J trim: 4 bases; unmatched bases: 2. According to the germline V gene, CDR1 reads SGHTS and CDR2 reads YDEGEE. Library preparation employed the immunoSEQ multiplex PCR assay. The immuneACCESS repertoire file appears here via TCRdb, limited to in-frame rearrangements. These files lack a portion of the clones; in checked studies, under half of the deficit traces to unresolved V genes, and the cause of the others is not known. For this sample the table gives roughly 43,000 clones, of which roughly 94% were detected only once. Of the sample, 20% to 30% is held by the ten largest clones.

The sequence came from a man in his fifties or sixties in good health. The rearranged chain carries TRBV5-8 and TRBJ1-2; TRBD1 aligns with 9 central bases. Sequenced: blood. The base sequence is TGTGCCAGCAGCCGGGACAGGGTCTATGGCTACACCTTC. Its protein is CASSRDRVYGYTF.